Following are 29 T cell receptor beta chains from one sample sequenced in a study of CD8 T cells in Susac syndrome. Reverse transcription of roughly 0.5 to 1 ug RNA was carried out with random hexamers. Each CDR3 protein gets one entry after TCRdb re-called the immunoSEQ multiplex PCR reads with MiXCR. Among 150,000 to 200,000 distinct CDR3 sequences listed, approximately 93% were seen once. The sample comprised CD4+ T cells from PBMCs. The receptors were sampled from a human donor with multiple sclerosis.

The chain links TRBV11-2 to TRBJ1-1; D perhaps matches TRBD1 (5 bases). The CDR3 length is 12 residues. Germline V gene lookup returns CDR1 SGHAT and CDR2 FQNNGV. Trimming removed 0 bases from V and 9 bases from J, with 8 bases in between. The DNA for the CDR3 is TGTGCCAGCAGCTTAGACCAGGGAAAAGCTTTCTTT. This sequence encodes CASSLDQGKAFF.

This clonotype was recorded once. The chain carries TRBV7-9 and TRBJ1-4; 7 bases line up with TRBD1. Looked up from germline, CDR1 is SEHNR and CDR2 is FQNEAQ (reference sequence). The V and J ends lost 4 bases and 7 bases, in that order; junction bases with no gene match: 6. The CDR3 loop spans 14 amino acids. CDR3 in amino acids: CASSWDSSSEKLFF. CDR3 sequence (DNA): TGTGCCAGCAGCTGGGACAGCTCTAGTGAAAAACTGTTTTTT. Variable domain in full (rest from reference TRBV7-9 and TRBJ1-4): DTGVSQNPRHKITKRGQNVTFRCDPISEHNRLYWYRQTLGQGPEFLTYFQNEAQLEKSRLLSDRFSAERPKGSFSTLEIQRTEQGDSAMYLCASSWDSSSEKLFFGSGTQLSVL.

This clonotype appeared once. This sequence joins TRBV6-2 or TRBV6-3 and TRBJ2-3, with 7 bases fitting TRBD1. V lost 2 bases, J lost 2 bases, and 4 bases stayed unmatched. Germline CDR1 is MNHEY and CDR2 is SVGEGT. The CDR3 loop spans 15 amino acids. CDR3 in amino acids: CASSYRQGITDTQYF. CDR3 bases: TGTGCCAGCAGTTACCGACAGGGTATCACAGATACGCAGTATTTT.

The chain employs TRBV7-7 and TRBJ2-2; possibly TRBD1 for D (6 bases). Trimming took off 4 bases at V and 4 bases at J, with 10 bases between the two ends. This CDR3 has 14 amino acids. The germline CDR1 and CDR2 sequences are SSHAT and FNYEAQ (reference sequence). For the CDR3, the DNA is TGTGCCAGCAGCTCACAGGGTGGCACCGGGGAGCTGTTTTTT. Its protein is CASSSQGGTGELFF.

The chain is built from TRBV3-1 and TRBJ1-4, with 8 positions matching TRBD1. Trimming removed 2 bases from V and 3 bases from J; junction bases left unmatched: 11. This CDR3 is built from 18 residues. The germline gives CDR1 LGHDT, CDR2 YNNKEL (reference sequence). The CDR3 sequence: CASSQIQGAHLANEKLFF. CDR3 DNA sequence: TGTGCCAGCAGCCAAATCCAGGGGGCGCATCTTGCTAATGAAAAACTGTTTTTT.

The chain is built from TRBV10-2 and TRBJ2-3; TRBD2 is a possible D gene (5 bases). CDR3 length equals 15 residues. Germline V gene data show CDR1 as WSHSY and CDR2 as SAAADI. Between the trimmed V and J ends, which lost 7 bases and 5 bases, there was a span of 19 bases. In DNA form, the CDR3 reads TGCGCCAGCATCCCCCGGGATCCAATGGAAGATACGCAGTATTTT. Translation gives CASIPRDPMEDTQYF.

The CDR3 DNA reads TGCGCCAGCAGCCCCATGACAGGGGCAGGGGGTTCACCCCTCCACTTT. As protein: CASSPMTGAGGSPLHF. This chain links TRBV5-1 with TRBJ1-6, with 8 bases lining up with TRBD1. J lost 9 bases, V lost 4 bases, and 12 bases had no gene match. CDR3 length equals 16 residues. Germline values: CDR1 SGHRS, CDR2 YFSETQ.

The gene calls are TRBV5-6 and TRBJ2-1, with 10 nucleotides matching TRBD2. This CDR3 spans 17 amino acids. Germline CDR1 and CDR2: SGHDT and YYEEEE. Losses at the gene ends were 0 bases for V and 8 bases for J; bases not matched to a gene: 11. CDR3 region: CASSLGAGGLRIDEQFF. CDR3 nucleotides: TGTGCCAGCAGCTTGGGAGCGGGAGGGCTCCGGATCGATGAGCAGTTCTTC.

This sequence joins TRBV28 and TRBJ2-4; no clear D gene. The germline CDR1 and CDR2 sequences are MDHEN and SYDVKM. The CDR3 extends over 15 amino acids. Trimming shortened V by 3 bases and J by 0 bases, and 9 bases separated the two germline ends. Here the CDR3 reads CASSFSELAKNIQYF. The CDR3, as DNA: TGTGCCAGCAGTTTTTCGGAGCTAGCCAAAAACATTCAGTACTTC.

This clonotype was observed once. As DNA, the CDR3 is TGCAGCGCGACGACAGGGACAGGGGGCTACAATGAGCAGTTCTTC. Protein sequence: CSATTGTGGYNEQFF. The rearrangement uses TRBV29-1 and TRBJ2-1, with 11 nucleotides matching TRBD1. This CDR3 has 15 amino acids. V was pared by 7 bases and J by 3 bases, with 8 bases of the junction left unmatched. The germline gives CDR1 SQVTM, CDR2 ANQGSEA.

The chain has TRBV23-1 and TRBJ2-1, with 12 bases lining up with TRBD2. TRBV23-1 is annotated as an ORF whose role is uncertain. V lost 4 bases to trimming and J lost 1 base; unmatched junction nucleotides: 5. The CDR3 has 17 residues. The CDR3 reads CASSPTSGRWSYNEQFF. The DNA of the CDR3 is TGCGCCAGCAGTCCCACTAGCGGGAGGTGGTCCTACAATGAGCAGTTCTTC.

The chain is built from TRBV19 and TRBJ1-1; D is uncertain. Trimming took off 5 bases at V and 1 base at J, with 11 bases between the two ends. Germline CDR1 LNHDA, CDR2 SQIVND (reference sequence). The CDR3 runs to 14 residues. Here the CDR3 DNA reads TGTGCCAGTAGTGCGATCTTTACGAACACTGAAGCTTTCTTT. Translating gives CASSAIFTNTEAFF. Based on the CDR3 plus reference TRBV19 and TRBJ1-1, the full variable domain is DGGITQSPKYLFRKEGQNVTLSCEQNLNHDAMYWYRQDPGQGLRLIYYSQIVNDFQKGDIAEGYSVSREKKESFPLTVTSAQKNPTAFYLCASSAIFTNTEAFFGQGTRLTVV.

The rearrangement joins TRBV20-1 to TRBJ1-1, with a possible D match to TRBD1 (5 bases). Germline CDR1 and CDR2: DFQATT and SNEGSKA (reference sequence). V lost 0 bases and J 0 bases, leaving 8 bases between the germline ends. The CDR3 spans 14 residues. DNA for the CDR3: TGCAGTGCTAGAGAGGCCAGGGTGAACACTGAAGCTTTCTTT. This translates into CSAREARVNTEAFF.

This chain joins TRBV3-1 and TRBJ2-1; 11 bases match TRBD2. This CDR3 contains 15 residues. Germline CDR1 reads LGHDT; CDR2 reads YNNKEL (reference sequence). V trimming: 1 base; J trimming: 7 bases; junction bases outside the gene matches: 3. The CDR3 reads CASSQVGLAGNEQFF. The CDR3 DNA reads TGTGCCAGCAGCCAAGTAGGACTAGCGGGTAATGAGCAGTTCTTC.

The V gene is TRBV12-3 or TRBV12-4, the J gene TRBJ2-3; unclear D gene. The V and J ends lost 3 bases and 0 bases respectively, with 7 bases between them. This CDR3 is built from 14 residues. In nucleotides, the CDR3 is TGTGCCAGCAGTTTGAGTGCCAGCACAGATACGCAGTATTTT. It yields the protein CASSLSASTDTQYF.

The CDR3 nucleotides are TGTGCCAGCAGTGGGGGCGGGACCCACAAAAACATTCAGTACTTC. Protein sequence: CASSGGGTHKNIQYF. This chain connects TRBV2 to TRBJ2-4; D possibly corresponds to TRBD2 (6 bases). The V end lost 4 bases, the J end lost 3 bases, and 13 bases lay between the germline ends. The length of the CDR3 is 15 residues. CDR1 SNHLY and CDR2 FYNNEI come from the germline V gene. Drawing the rest from reference TRBV2 and TRBJ2-4, the complete variable domain is EPEVTQTPSHQVTQMGQEVILRCVPISNHLYFYWYRQILGQKVEFLVSFYNNEISEKSEIFDDQFSVERPDGSNFTLKIRSTKLEDSAMYFCASSGGGTHKNIQYFGAGTRLSVL.

The rearrangement links TRBV10-3 to TRBJ2-3; the D gene is possibly TRBD2 (6 bases). Germline CDR1 is ENHRY and CDR2 is SYGVKD. Trimming removed 11 bases at V and 0 bases at J, with 6 bases between. The length of the CDR3 is 11 residues. The CDR3 loop is CAGGSTDTQYF. CDR3 coding DNA: TGTGCCGGAGGGAGCACAGATACGCAGTATTTT.

This chain connects TRBV30 to TRBJ1-2, with TRBD1 matching 7 bases. J lost 7 bases, V lost 0 bases, and 5 bases had no gene match. Germline V lookup: CDR1 GTSNPN, CDR2 SVGIG (reference sequence). The CDR3 spans 13 residues. The CDR3 here is CAWSVLTGVGYTF. The CDR3 DNA sequence: TGTGCCTGGAGTGTACTTACAGGGGTTGGCTACACCTTC.

This chain uses TRBV27 with TRBJ2-4, with 7 positions matching TRBD1. This CDR3 region has 14 residues. Germline lookup yields CDR1 MNHEY and CDR2 SMNVEV (reference sequence). V lost 5 bases and J lost 4; bases outside the gene matches: 5. The CDR3 reads CASSPPGQKNIQYF. For the CDR3, the DNA is TGTGCCAGCAGTCCTCCGGGACAGAAAAACATTCAGTACTTC.

This rearrangement joins TRBV27 to TRBJ2-2; 9 bases are shared with TRBD1. This CDR3 has 16 residues. Germline CDR1 reads MNHEY; CDR2 reads SMNVEV (reference sequence). V lost 2 bases, J lost 2 bases, and 3 bases stayed unmatched. CDR3 DNA: TGTGCCAGCAGTTTAAATACAGGGGGCAACACCGGGGAGCTGTTTTTT. The encoded protein is CASSLNTGGNTGELFF.

The chain is built from TRBV6-5 and TRBJ2-1; D is undetermined. The CDR3 has 15 residues. Deletions cut 2 bases from V and 0 bases from J, with 8 bases between. The germline CDR1 and CDR2 sequences are MNHEY and SVGAGI. CDR3 DNA sequence: TGTGCCAGCAGTTACCGTCCAAGCTCCTACAATGAGCAGTTCTTC. This encodes CASSYRPSSYNEQFF.

The chain recombines TRBV9 with TRBJ2-3, with D maybe TRBD2 (5 bases). Germline lookup yields CDR1 SGDLS and CDR2 YYNGEE. V lost 3 bases, J lost 5 bases, and 10 bases lay in between. This CDR3 is 13 amino acids long. The CDR3 region is CASSGRDRDTQYF. CDR3 nucleotide sequence: TGTGCCAGCAGCGGACGGGATCGAGATACGCAGTATTTT.

The rearrangement links TRBV6-2 or TRBV6-3 to TRBJ2-7, with TRBD1 identical over 8 bases. The trim removed 5 bases at V and 1 base at J, leaving 7 bases unmatched. Per the germline V gene, CDR1 is MNHEY and CDR2 is SVGEGT. There are 15 residues in the CDR3. The CDR3 region is CASSKGQDSSYEQYF. The CDR3 nucleotides read TGTGCCAGCAGTAAGGGACAGGATTCATCCTACGAGCAGTACTTC.

This chain joins TRBV5-1 and TRBJ2-7, with D perhaps TRBD1 (5 bases). The V gene's germline CDR1 is SGHRS and CDR2 YFSETQ. V was trimmed by 0 bases and J by 3 bases, leaving 10 bases between them. This CDR3 has 14 residues. CDR3 nucleotide sequence: TGCGCCAGCAGCTTGGCTCCAGACAGCTACGAGCAGTACTTC. Its translation is CASSLAPDSYEQYF.

J is TRBJ2-1 and V is TRBV6-6, with D possibly being TRBD2 (6 bases). From germline, CDR1 is MNHNY and CDR2 SVGAGI (reference sequence). The CDR3 consists of 13 residues. Trimming left V 2 bases short and J 8 bases short, with 10 bases between. CDR3 bases: TGTGCCAGCAGTTACAGGTCGGGAGATGAGCAGTTCTTC. Amino acid sequence: CASSYRSGDEQFF.

The genes are TRBV27 and TRBJ1-1, with D perhaps TRBD1 (5 bases). The CDR3 is made up of 15 amino acids. Germline values: CDR1 MNHEY, CDR2 SMNVEV (reference sequence). V shed 4 bases and J shed 7 bases, with 19 bases lying between them. This chain's CDR3 is CASSSNGAERVEAFF. Here the CDR3 DNA reads TGTGCCAGCAGTTCTAACGGGGCCGAGAGGGTTGAAGCTTTCTTT.

This rearrangement joins TRBV6-1 to TRBJ2-3, with 7 bases fitting TRBD2. The CDR3 contains 16 residues. CDR1 is MNHNS, CDR2 SASEGT, per germline. V gave up 5 bases and J gave up 4 bases; unmatched junction bases: 12. Written as DNA, the CDR3 is TGTGCCAGCAGTATTGGAGGGAGGGGATGGGCAGATACGCAGTATTTT. It codes for CASSIGGRGWADTQYF.

The rearrangement links TRBV13 to TRBJ2-4, with 14 bases that match TRBD2. The CDR3 consists of 17 residues. V gave up 4 bases and J gave up 5 bases; unmatched junction bases: 7. Germline values: CDR1 PRHDT, CDR2 FYEKMQ (reference sequence). CDR3 DNA: TGTGCCAGCAGCTCCGGACTAGCGGGAGGCCCAGAAAACATTCAGTACTTC. This encodes CASSSGLAGGPENIQYF.

CDR3 nucleotides: TGTGCCTGGAGTGGGGCCAACGTCCTGACTTTC. Residues: CAWSGANVLTF. The rearrangement uses TRBV30 and TRBJ2-6, with D unresolved. This CDR3 is 11 amino acids long. Looked up from germline, CDR1 is GTSNPN and CDR2 is SVGIG (reference sequence). Trimming pared 1 base from V and 5 bases from J, leaving 0 bases between.